This entry lists 21 T cell receptor beta chains sequenced from one sample in a study of T cells in Graves' hyperthyroidism and ophthalmopathy. Authors of the study amplified TCR beta CDR3 regions from RNA transcripts. Primed by the HTBI set, a first-round RT-PCR was run on the TCR CDR3. TCRdb used MiXCR to reprocess the multiplex PCR reads, holding one entry per CDR3 protein. The sample lists hundreds of thousands of distinct CDR3 sequences; approximately 42% were seen once. Sequencing input: peripheral blood or thyroid tissue (not recorded which). The receptors stem from an adult man with Graves' disease, either hyperthyroidism or ophthalmopathy (not recorded which).

With respect to this clonotype: The germline gene is not matched at one end of the junction; a read error may be the cause. The chain has TRBV24-1 and TRBJ1-3, with D uncertain. Germline values: CDR1 KGHDR, CDR2 SFDVKD. The CDR3 consists of 15 residues. CDR3 in amino acids: CAISDATVGGNTIYF. CDR3 nucleotides: TGTGCCATCAGTGACGCTACAGTGGGTGGAAACACCATATATTTT.

This clonotype was recorded a few times. This rearrangement joins TRBV5-1 to TRBJ1-4, with 8 bases identical to TRBD1. The V gene's germline CDR1 is SGHRS and CDR2 YFSETQ. With 3 bases clipped from V and 8 bases from J, the junction kept 6 bases outside the gene matches. The CDR3 consists of 14 residues. The CDR3 loop reads CASSWTGSEEKLFF. The CDR3, as DNA: TGCGCCAGCAGCTGGACAGGGTCGGAGGAAAAACTGTTTTTT.

This clonotype was detected a few times. The chain is built from TRBV12-3 or TRBV12-4 and TRBJ1-1, with D hard to call. V was pared by 3 bases and J by 11 bases, with 16 bases between. The CDR3 is 13 residues long. This CDR3 is CASSLDQASAAFF. DNA for the CDR3: TGTGCCAGCAGTTTGGACCAGGCCTCAGCGGCTTTCTTT.

The gene calls are TRBV11-1 and TRBJ2-7; 8 bases agree with TRBD2. CDR3 size: 15 residues. Germline V CDR1 and CDR2: SGHAT, FQDESV (reference sequence). The trim removed 8 bases at V and 2 bases at J, leaving 11 bases unmatched. The CDR3 region is CASSPQRGPTYEQYF. CDR3 DNA: TGTGCCAGCTCACCACAGCGGGGGCCAACCTACGAGCAGTACTTC.

This clonotype came up many times. The V and J genes are TRBV2 and TRBJ2-7, with 10 bases that match TRBD2. The V gene end was trimmed by 6 bases and the J gene end by 3 bases; junction bases not matched to a gene: 5. CDR1 is SNHLY, CDR2 FYNNEI, per germline. CDR3 length equals 14 residues. CDR3: CASRATSGRYEQYF. The CDR3 DNA reads as TGTGCCAGCAGGGCGACTAGCGGGCGCTACGAGCAGTACTTC.

V usage is TRBV2 and J usage is TRBJ1-3; D is perhaps TRBD1 (6 bases). Germline assignment: CDR1 SNHLY and CDR2 FYNNEI. Trimming took 4 bases from V and 0 from J, leaving 13 bases between them. CDR3 length equals 16 residues. The CDR3 DNA sequence: TGTGCCAGCAGTGCTAGACAGGCAGCCTCTGGAAACACCATATATTTT. It is translated as CASSARQAASGNTIYF.

This clonotype has a handful of counts. The chain links TRBV19 to TRBJ1-5; 9 bases fit TRBD1. Trimming cost V 3 bases and J 4 bases; bases outside gene matches: 4. Per the germline V gene, CDR1 is LNHDA and CDR2 is SQIVND (reference sequence). The CDR3 contains 15 residues. CDR3 in amino acids: CASSIWTGENQPQHF. The CDR3, as DNA: TGTGCCAGTAGTATCTGGACAGGGGAAAATCAGCCCCAGCATTTT.

This clonotype appeared once. J is TRBJ1-6 and V is TRBV7-9; the D gene is possibly TRBD1 (5 bases). V shed 5 bases and J shed 8 bases, with 16 bases lying between them. CDR1 and CDR2 from the germline V gene are SEHNR and FQNEAQ (reference sequence). This CDR3 comprises 15 residues. Here the CDR3 DNA reads TGTGCCAGCAGCGGAAGAGGGGCGCTTGATTCACCCCTCCACTTT. This sequence encodes CASSGRGALDSPLHF.

In regard to this clonotype: It may be a read error: a sequence one base away is much more abundant. The V gene is TRBV10-3, the J gene TRBJ1-2, with D maybe TRBD1 (6 bases). Deletions cut 3 bases from V and 4 bases from J, with 12 bases between. Germline lookup yields CDR1 ENHRY and CDR2 SYGVKD. The CDR3 totals 14 residues. The CDR3 here is CAISEGQTRYGYTF. Written as DNA, the CDR3 is TGTGCCATCAGTGAAGGACAGACCCGCTATGGCTACACCTTC.

V usage is TRBV14 and J usage is TRBJ1-4; D perhaps matches TRBD1 (5 bases). V was shortened by 11 bases and J by 7 bases, with 14 bases between the two germline ends. The germline V gene encodes CDR1 SGHDN and CDR2 FVKESK. This CDR3 spans 12 amino acids. The CDR3 DNA reads TGTGCCGCCGCACGGGGCGGTGAAAAACTGTTTTTT. Translated: CAAARGGEKLFF.

The V and J genes are TRBV12-3 or TRBV12-4 and TRBJ1-1; a possible D gene is TRBD1 (6 bases). Trimming cost V 6 bases and J 1 base, with 12 bases left between them. This CDR3 is built from 14 residues. DNA for the CDR3: TGTGCCAGCAGAAGCGGACAGAGGAACACTGAAGCTTTCTTT. This translates into CASRSGQRNTEAFF.

In this sample, this clonotype turned up a few times. The rearrangement uses TRBV6-6 and TRBJ1-2; possible D gene TRBD1, 5 bases. Trimming shortened V by 2 bases and J by 8 bases, and 12 bases separated the two germline ends. The CDR3 covers 13 residues. The V gene's germline CDR1 is MNHNY and CDR2 SVGAGI (reference sequence). The CDR3, as DNA: TGTGCCAGCAGTTACGGCCCCAGGGAAGGCTACACCTTC. It yields the protein CASSYGPREGYTF.

This clonotype was observed a handful of times. The V and J genes are TRBV7-8 and TRBJ1-5, with D perhaps matching TRBD1 (5 bases). Per the germline V gene, CDR1 is SGHVS and CDR2 is FQNEAQ. V was pared by 2 bases and J by 7 bases, with 12 bases between. The CDR3 has 14 residues. The CDR3 sequence: CASSLSGVQQPQHF. The CDR3 bases are TGTGCCAGCAGCTTATCGGGGGTACAACAGCCCCAGCATTTT.

The V and J genes are TRBV6-6 and TRBJ2-5, with 10 nucleotides matching TRBD2. Germline CDR1 reads MNHNY; CDR2 reads SVGAGI (reference sequence). Trimming cost V 6 bases and J 5 bases; bases outside gene matches: 15. The CDR3 sequence is 17 residues long. CDR3 region: CASRGTSSGRRWETQYF. The CDR3 DNA reads TGTGCCAGCAGGGGGACATCTAGCGGGAGACGGTGGGAGACCCAGTACTTC.

This rearrangement joins TRBV2 to TRBJ2-5, with 11 bases aligning to TRBD2. V lost 1 base, J lost 2 bases, and 0 bases stayed unmatched. The CDR3 runs 15 residues. CDR1 is SNHLY and CDR2 is FYNNEI in the germline V gene. CDR3 in amino acids: CASSEVAGGQETQYF. The CDR3 DNA follows: TGTGCCAGCAGTGAAGTAGCGGGGGGGCAAGAGACCCAGTACTTC.

This clonotype was recorded many times. The V gene is TRBV2, the J gene TRBJ1-5, with 9 bases identical to TRBD1. The junction had 3 bases not matched to a gene; V was cut back by 1 base and J by 2 bases. CDR1 and CDR2 (germline): SNHLY, FYNNEI. This CDR3 comprises 16 residues. The CDR3 loop is CASSEDRTGGNQPQHF. The CDR3 DNA reads as TGTGCCAGCAGTGAAGACAGGACAGGGGGCAATCAGCCCCAGCATTTT.

This clonotype was recorded many times. J is TRBJ2-5 and V is TRBV15, with 10 bases identical to TRBD2. The CDR3 is 19 residues long. CDR1 is LNHNV and CDR2 is YYDKDF in the germline V gene (reference sequence). V gave up 0 bases and J gave up 0 bases; unmatched junction bases: 10. CDR3 bases: TGTGCCACCAGCAGAGAGAGGGCTAGCGGGGGATTGTACCAAGAGACCCAGTACTTC. It encodes CATSRERASGGLYQETQYF.

This clonotype was observed a single time. This chain connects TRBV7-9 to TRBJ2-2; 11 bases agree with TRBD1. Losses at the gene ends were 6 bases for V and 11 bases for J; bases not matched to a gene: 5. Germline CDR1 reads SEHNR; CDR2 reads FQNEAQ (reference sequence). This CDR3 spans 13 amino acids. CDR3 nucleotides: TGTGCCAGCAGTCGGACAGGGGGCGGTGAGCTGTTTTTT. This sequence encodes CASSRTGGGELFF.

In its sample, this clonotype was seen many times. The V gene is TRBV7-9, the J gene TRBJ1-4, with TRBD1 matching 8 bases. CDR3 size: 14 residues. CDR1 SEHNR and CDR2 FQNEAQ come from the germline V gene (reference sequence). V lost 4 bases, J lost 8 bases, and 6 bases stayed unmatched. The CDR3 loop reads CASSSAGGDEKLFF. CDR3 nucleotide sequence: TGTGCCAGCAGCTCCGCAGGGGGCGACGAAAAACTGTTTTTT.

This chain uses TRBV5-1 with TRBJ2-2; perhaps TRBD1 as D (6 bases). V was shortened by 5 bases and J by 5 bases, with 19 bases between the two germline ends. The CDR3 loop spans 16 amino acids. CDR1 is SGHRS, CDR2 YFSETQ, per germline. CDR3 sequence reads: CASRRRTGTRTGELFF. The CDR3 coding sequence is TGCGCCAGCAGGAGAAGAACCGGGACAAGAACCGGGGAGCTGTTTTTT.

The rearrangement links TRBV2 to TRBJ1-2; the D gene is possibly TRBD1 (6 bases). Looked up from germline, CDR1 is SNHLY and CDR2 is FYNNEI. V was clipped by 5 bases and J by 6 bases, with 19 bases between them. This CDR3 spans 15 amino acids. CDR3: CASSYSGQGLHGYTF. CDR3 DNA: TGTGCCAGCAGTTACTCTGGGCAGGGGTTGCATGGCTACACCTTC.